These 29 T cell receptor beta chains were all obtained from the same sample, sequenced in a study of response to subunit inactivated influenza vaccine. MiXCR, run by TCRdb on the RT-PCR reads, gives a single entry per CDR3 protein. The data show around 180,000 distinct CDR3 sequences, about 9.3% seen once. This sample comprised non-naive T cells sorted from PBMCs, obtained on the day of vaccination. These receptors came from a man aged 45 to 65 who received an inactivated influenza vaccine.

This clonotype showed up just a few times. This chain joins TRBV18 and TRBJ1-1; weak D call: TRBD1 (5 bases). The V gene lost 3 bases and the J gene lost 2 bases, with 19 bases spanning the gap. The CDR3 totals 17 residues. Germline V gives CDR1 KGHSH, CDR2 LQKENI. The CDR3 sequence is CASSPDRIHVSNTEAFF. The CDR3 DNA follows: TGTGCCAGCTCACCCGACAGAATTCACGTTAGTAACACTGAAGCTTTCTTT.

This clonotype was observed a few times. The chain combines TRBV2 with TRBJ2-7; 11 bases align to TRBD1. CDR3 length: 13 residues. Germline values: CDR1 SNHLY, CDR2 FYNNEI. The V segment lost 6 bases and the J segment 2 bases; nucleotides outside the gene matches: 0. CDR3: CASRGQGAYEQYF. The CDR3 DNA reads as TGTGCCAGCAGGGGACAGGGGGCCTACGAGCAGTACTTC.

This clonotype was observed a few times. The CDR3 sequence is CSARVPQGPVGGGTNEKLFF. The CDR3 bases are TGCAGTGCTAGAGTCCCCCAAGGGCCCGTTGGAGGTGGAACTAATGAAAAACTGTTTTTT. This rearrangement joins TRBV20-1 to TRBJ1-4; D gene ambiguous. This CDR3 has 20 amino acids. Germline loops: CDR1 DFQATT, CDR2 SNEGSKA (reference sequence). With 1 base removed from V and 1 base from J, the gap between germline ends came to 25 bases.

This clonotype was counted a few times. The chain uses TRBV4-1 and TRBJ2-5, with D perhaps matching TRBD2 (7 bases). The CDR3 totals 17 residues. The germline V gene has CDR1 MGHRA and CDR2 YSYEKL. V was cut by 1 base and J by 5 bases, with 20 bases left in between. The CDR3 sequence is CASSQGIRGSGIETQYF. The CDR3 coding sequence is TGCGCCAGCAGCCAAGGAATCAGGGGAAGCGGGATTGAGACCCAGTACTTC.

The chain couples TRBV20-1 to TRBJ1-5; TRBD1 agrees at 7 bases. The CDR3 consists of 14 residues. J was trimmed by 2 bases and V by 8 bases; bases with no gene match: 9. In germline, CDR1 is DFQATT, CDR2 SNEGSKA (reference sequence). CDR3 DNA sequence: TGCAGTATGACAGGGCCCTATGGCAATCAGCCCCAGCATTTT. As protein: CSMTGPYGNQPQHF.

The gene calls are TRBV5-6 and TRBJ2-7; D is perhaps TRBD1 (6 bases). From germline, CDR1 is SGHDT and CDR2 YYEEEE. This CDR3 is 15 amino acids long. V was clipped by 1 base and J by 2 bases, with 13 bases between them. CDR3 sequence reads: CASSLIQGDTYEQYF. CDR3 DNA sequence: TGTGCCAGCAGCTTGATACAGGGCGACACCTACGAGCAGTACTTC.

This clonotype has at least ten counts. CDR3 amino acids: CSGPWSNTRTDNYGYTF. Written as DNA, the CDR3 is TGCAGTGGCCCCTGGTCCAACACACGAACCGATAACTATGGCTACACCTTC. This chain joins TRBV20-1 and TRBJ1-2; D uncertain. Trimming pared 7 bases from V and 1 base from J, leaving 25 bases between. CDR3 size: 17 residues. The V gene's germline CDR1 is DFQATT and CDR2 SNEGSKA (reference sequence).

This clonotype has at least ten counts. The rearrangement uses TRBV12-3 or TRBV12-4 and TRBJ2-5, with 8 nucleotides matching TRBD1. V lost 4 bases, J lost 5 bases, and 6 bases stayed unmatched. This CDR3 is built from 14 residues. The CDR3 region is CASSSGQGRETQYF. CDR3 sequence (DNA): TGTGCCAGCAGTTCCGGACAGGGTAGGGAGACCCAGTACTTC.

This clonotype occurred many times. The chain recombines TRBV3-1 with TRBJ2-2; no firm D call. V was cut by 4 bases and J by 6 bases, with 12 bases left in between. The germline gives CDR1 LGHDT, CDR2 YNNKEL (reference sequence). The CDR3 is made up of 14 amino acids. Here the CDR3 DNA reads TGTGCCAGCAGCCCCCGGTACACCGCCGGGGAGCTGTTTTTT. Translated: CASSPRYTAGELFF.

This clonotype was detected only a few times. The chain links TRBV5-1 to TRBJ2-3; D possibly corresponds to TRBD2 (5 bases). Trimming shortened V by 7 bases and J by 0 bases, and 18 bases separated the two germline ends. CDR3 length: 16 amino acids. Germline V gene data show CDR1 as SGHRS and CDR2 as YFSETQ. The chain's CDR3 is CASALLGGWSTDTQYF. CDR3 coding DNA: TGCGCCAGCGCGCTCCTTGGAGGCTGGAGCACAGATACGCAGTATTTT.

The CDR3 spells CASSWETGSSYEQYF. The CDR3 nucleotides read TGTGCCAGTAGCTGGGAGACGGGGAGCTCCTACGAGCAGTACTTC. The chain combines TRBV19 with TRBJ2-7, with TRBD2 as a possible D gene (5 bases). The CDR3 is made up of 15 amino acids. Trimming took off 6 bases at V and 0 bases at J, with 15 bases between the two ends. Looked up from germline, CDR1 is LNHDA and CDR2 is SQIVND (reference sequence).

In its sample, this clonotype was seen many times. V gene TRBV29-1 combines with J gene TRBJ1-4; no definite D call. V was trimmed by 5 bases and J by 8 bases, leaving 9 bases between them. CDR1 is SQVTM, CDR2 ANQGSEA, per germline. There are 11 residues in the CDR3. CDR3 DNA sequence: TGCAGCGTTTCGGCCAGAGAAAAACTGTTTTTT. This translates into CSVSAREKLFF.

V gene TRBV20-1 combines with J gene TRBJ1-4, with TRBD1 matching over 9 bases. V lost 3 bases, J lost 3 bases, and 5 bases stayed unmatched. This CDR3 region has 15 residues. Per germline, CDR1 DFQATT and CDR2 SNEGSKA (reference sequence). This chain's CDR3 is CSASSGTGSNEKLFF. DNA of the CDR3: TGCAGTGCTAGTTCCGGGACAGGGTCTAATGAAAAACTGTTTTTT.

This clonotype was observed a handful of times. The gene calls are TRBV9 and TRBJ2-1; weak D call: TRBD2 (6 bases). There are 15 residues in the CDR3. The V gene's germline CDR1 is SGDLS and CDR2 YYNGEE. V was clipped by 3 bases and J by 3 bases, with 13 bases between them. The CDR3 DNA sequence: TGTGCCAGCAGCGGAGATCTAGCGTTCTACAATGAGCAGTTCTTC. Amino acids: CASSGDLAFYNEQFF.

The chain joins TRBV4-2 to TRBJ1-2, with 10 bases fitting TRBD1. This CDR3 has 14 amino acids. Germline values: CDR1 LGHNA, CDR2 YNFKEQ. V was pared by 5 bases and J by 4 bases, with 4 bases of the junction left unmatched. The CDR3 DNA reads TGTGCCAGCAGCTCCCGGACAGGGGGCTATGGCTACACCTTC. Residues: CASSSRTGGYGYTF.

This CDR3 is CASSGTSVGTDTQYF. The CDR3, as DNA: TGTGCCAGCAGCGGGACATCGGTCGGAACAGATACGCAGTATTTT. The genes are TRBV4-2 and TRBJ2-3; the D gene is possibly TRBD1 (6 bases). The CDR3 length is 15 residues. Trimming cost V 5 bases and J 3 bases, with 15 bases left between them. In germline, CDR1 is LGHNA, CDR2 YNFKEQ.

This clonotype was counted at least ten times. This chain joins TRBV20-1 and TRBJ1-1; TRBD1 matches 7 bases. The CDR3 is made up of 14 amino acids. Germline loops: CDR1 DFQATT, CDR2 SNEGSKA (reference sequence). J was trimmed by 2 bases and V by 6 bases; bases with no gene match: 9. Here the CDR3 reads CSAPPRDRNTEAFF. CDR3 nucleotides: TGCAGTGCCCCCCCCCGGGACAGAAACACTGAAGCTTTCTTT.

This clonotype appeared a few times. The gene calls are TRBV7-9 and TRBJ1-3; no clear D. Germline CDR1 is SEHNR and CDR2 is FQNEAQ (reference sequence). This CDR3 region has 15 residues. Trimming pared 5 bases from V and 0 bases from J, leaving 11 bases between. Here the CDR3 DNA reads TGTGCCAGCAGCGCCCACATGTCCTCTGGAAACACCATATATTTT. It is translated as CASSAHMSSGNTIYF. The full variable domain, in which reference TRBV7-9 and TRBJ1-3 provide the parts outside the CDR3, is DTGVSQNPRHKITKRGQNVTFRCDPISEHNRLYWYRQTLGQGPEFLTYFQNEAQLEKSRLLSDRFSAERPKGSFSTLEIQRTEQGDSAMYLCASSAHMSSGNTIYFGEGSWLTVV.

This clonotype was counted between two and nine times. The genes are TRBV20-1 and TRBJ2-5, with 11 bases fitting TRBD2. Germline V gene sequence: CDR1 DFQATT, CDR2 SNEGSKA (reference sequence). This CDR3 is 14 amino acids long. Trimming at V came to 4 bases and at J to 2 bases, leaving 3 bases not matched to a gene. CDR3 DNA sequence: TGCAGTGCTAAGGGACTAGCGGATCAAGAGACCCAGTACTTC. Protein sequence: CSAKGLADQETQYF.

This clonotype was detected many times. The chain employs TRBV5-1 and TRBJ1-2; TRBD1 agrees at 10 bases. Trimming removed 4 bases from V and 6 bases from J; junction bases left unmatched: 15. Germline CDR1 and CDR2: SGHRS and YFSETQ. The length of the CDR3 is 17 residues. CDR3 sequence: CASSPPPSGTGVDGYTF. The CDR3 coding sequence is TGCGCCAGCAGCCCCCCCCCGTCCGGGACAGGGGTAGATGGCTACACCTTC.

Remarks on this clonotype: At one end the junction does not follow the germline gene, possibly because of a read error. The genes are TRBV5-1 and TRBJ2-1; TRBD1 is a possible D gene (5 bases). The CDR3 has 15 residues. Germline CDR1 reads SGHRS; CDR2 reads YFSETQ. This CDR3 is CVSSLGQVSYNEQFF. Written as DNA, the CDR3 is TGCGTCAGCAGCTTGGGGCAGGTCTCCTACAATGAGCAGTTCTTC.

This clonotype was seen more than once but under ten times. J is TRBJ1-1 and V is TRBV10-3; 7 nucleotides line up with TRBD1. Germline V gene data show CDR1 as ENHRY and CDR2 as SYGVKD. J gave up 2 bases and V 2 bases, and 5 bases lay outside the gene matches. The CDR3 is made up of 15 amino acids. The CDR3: CAISERTGGNTEAFF. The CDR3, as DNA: TGTGCCATCAGTGAGAGGACAGGCGGTAACACTGAAGCTTTCTTT.

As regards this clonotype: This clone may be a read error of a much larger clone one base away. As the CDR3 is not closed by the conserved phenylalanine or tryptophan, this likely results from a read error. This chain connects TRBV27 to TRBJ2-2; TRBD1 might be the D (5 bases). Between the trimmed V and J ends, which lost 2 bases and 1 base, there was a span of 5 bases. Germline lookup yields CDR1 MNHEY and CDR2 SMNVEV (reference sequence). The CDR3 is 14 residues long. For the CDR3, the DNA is TGTGCCAGCAGTTTAACAGGGAACACCGGGGAGCTGTTTATT. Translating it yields CASSLTGNTGELFI.

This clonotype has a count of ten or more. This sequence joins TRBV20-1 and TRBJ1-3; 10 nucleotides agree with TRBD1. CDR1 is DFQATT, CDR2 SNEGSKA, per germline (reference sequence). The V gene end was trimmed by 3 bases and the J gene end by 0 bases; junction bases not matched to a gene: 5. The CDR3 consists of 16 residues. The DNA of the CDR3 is TGCAGTGCTAGGGGGACAGGGGTACACTCTGGAAACACCATATATTTT. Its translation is CSARGTGVHSGNTIYF.

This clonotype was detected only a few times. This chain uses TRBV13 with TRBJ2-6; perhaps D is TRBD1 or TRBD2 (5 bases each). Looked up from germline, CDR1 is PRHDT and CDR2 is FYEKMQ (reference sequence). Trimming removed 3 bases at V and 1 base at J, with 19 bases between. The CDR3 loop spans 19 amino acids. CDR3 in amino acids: CASSLAGNPRGSGANVLTF. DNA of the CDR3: TGTGCCAGCAGCTTGGCTGGGAACCCGAGGGGTTCTGGGGCCAACGTCCTGACTTTC.

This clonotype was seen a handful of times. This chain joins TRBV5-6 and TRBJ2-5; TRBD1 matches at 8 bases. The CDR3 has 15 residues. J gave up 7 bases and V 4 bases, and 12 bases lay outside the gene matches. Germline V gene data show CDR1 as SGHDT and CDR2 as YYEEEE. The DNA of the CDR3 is TGTGCCAGCAGCCTCCAGGGGGCGCCTGTTGGGACCCAGTACTTC. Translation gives CASSLQGAPVGTQYF.

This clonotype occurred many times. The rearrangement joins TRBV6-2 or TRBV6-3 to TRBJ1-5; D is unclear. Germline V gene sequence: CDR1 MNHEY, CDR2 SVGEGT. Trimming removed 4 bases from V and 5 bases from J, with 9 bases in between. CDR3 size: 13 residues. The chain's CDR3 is CASSLNRDQPQHF. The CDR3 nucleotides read TGTGCCAGCAGTTTGAACCGGGATCAGCCCCAGCATTTT.

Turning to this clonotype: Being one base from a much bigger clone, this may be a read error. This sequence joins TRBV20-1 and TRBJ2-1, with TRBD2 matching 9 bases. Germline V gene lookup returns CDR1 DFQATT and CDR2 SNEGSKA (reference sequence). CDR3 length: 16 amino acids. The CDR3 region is CCAREVAGDSYNEQFF. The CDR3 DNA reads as TGCTGTGCTAGAGAAGTAGCGGGAGACTCCTACAATGAGCAGTTCTTC.

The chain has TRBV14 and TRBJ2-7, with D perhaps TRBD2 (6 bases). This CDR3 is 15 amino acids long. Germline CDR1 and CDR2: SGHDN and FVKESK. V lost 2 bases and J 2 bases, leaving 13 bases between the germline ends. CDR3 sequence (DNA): TGTGCCAGCAGCCAAACGGGGGTACCCCCCTACGAGCAGTACTTC. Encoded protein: CASSQTGVPPYEQYF.